The 5 T cell receptor beta chains listed next were all sequenced from one sample in a study of blood T cell repertoires in COVID-19 (dated by TCRdb to between 2020 and 2021). Library construction relied on the immunoSEQ multiplex PCR assay. TCRdb carries this immuneACCESS record with in-frame sequences only. Its versions omit some clonotypes, under half of them owing to an unresolved V gene in the studies checked, with the rest unexplained. The table for this sample lists approximately 170,000 clones; 82% of them were counted only once. In total, the top ten clones hold about 10% of the sample. Sequencing input: peripheral blood. The receptors were sampled from a woman older than 75 with active or convalescent COVID-19.

The chain recombines TRBV9 with TRBJ2-2; 9 nucleotides line up with TRBD1. CDR3 length: 14 amino acids. Germline V CDR1 and CDR2: SGDLS, YYNGEE. The junction had 4 bases not matched to a gene; V was cut back by 6 bases and J by 4 bases. Here the CDR3 DNA reads TGTGCCAGCACTCGGGGACAGGGCACCGGGGAGCTGTTTTTT. It codes for CASTRGQGTGELFF.

The V gene is TRBV18, the J gene TRBJ2-1, with 9 bases lining up with TRBD2. Per germline, CDR1 KGHSH and CDR2 LQKENI. The ends lost 3 bases at V and 8 bases at J; junction bases unmatched: 11. This CDR3 is 16 amino acids long. The CDR3 loop is CASSPLSGLARDEQFF. The CDR3 DNA reads as TGTGCCAGCTCACCGCTTTCGGGACTAGCTAGGGATGAGCAGTTCTTC.

As to this clone: The sample contains more than one DNA sequence encoding this CDR3. The DNA for the CDR3 is TGCGCCAGCAGCTTGGCACTAGCGGGAGCCTACAATGAGCAGTTCTTC. The encoded protein is CASSLALAGAYNEQFF. The rearrangement uses TRBV5-1 and TRBJ2-1; TRBD2 aligns across 11 bases. The CDR3 is made up of 16 amino acids. J was trimmed by 2 bases and V by 0 bases; bases with no gene match: 1. Germline-derived CDR1 and CDR2 are SGHRS and YFSETQ.

This clone occurred once. CDR3 sequence: CASRPVGQQAFF. As DNA, the CDR3 is TGTGCCAGCAGACCCGTGGGACAGCAAGCTTTCTTT. The V gene is TRBV9, the J gene TRBJ1-1; 7 nucleotides agree with TRBD1. Germline CDR1 is SGDLS and CDR2 is YYNGEE. The CDR3 contains 12 residues. The V segment lost 5 bases and the J segment 9 bases; nucleotides outside the gene matches: 7.

The rearrangement joins TRBV30 to TRBJ1-2; tentative D call: TRBD1 (5 bases). Germline V gene lookup returns CDR1 GTSNPN and CDR2 SVGIG (reference sequence). The length of the CDR3 is 13 residues. The V gene lost 0 bases and the J gene lost 7 bases, with 12 bases spanning the gap. CDR3 amino acids: CAWSVMGGVGYTF. The CDR3 nucleotides are TGTGCCTGGAGTGTAATGGGGGGGGTTGGCTACACCTTC.